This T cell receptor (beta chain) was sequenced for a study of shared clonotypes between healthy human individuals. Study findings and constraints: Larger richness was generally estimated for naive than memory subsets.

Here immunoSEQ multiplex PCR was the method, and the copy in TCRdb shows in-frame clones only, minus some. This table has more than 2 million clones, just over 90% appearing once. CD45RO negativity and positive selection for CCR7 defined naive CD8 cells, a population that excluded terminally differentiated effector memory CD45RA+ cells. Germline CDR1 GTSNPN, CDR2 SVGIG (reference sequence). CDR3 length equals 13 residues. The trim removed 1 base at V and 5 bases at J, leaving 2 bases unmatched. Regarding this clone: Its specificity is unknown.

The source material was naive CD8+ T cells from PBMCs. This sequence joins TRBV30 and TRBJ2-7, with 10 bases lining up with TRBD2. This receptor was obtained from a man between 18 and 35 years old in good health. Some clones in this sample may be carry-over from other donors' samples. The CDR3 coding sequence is TGTGCCTGGAGTGGTACTAGCGGGGACGAGCAGTACTTC. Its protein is CAWSGTSGDEQYF.